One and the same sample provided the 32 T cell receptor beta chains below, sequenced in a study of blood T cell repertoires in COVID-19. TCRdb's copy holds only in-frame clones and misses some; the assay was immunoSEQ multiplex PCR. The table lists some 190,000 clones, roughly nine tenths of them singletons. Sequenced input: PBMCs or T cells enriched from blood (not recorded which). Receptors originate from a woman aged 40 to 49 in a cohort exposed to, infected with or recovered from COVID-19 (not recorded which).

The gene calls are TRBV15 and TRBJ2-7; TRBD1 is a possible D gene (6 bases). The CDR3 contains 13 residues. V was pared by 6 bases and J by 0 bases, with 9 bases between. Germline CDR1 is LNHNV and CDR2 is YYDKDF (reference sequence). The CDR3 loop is CATSYRVSYEQYF. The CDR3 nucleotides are TGTGCCACCAGTTACAGGGTCTCCTACGAGCAGTACTTC.

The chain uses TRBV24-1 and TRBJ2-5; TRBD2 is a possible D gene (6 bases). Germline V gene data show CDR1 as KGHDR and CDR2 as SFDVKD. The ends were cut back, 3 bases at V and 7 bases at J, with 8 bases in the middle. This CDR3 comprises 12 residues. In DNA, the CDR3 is TGTGCCACCAGTGATAACGGGGGGACCCAGTACTTC. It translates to CATSDNGGTQYF.

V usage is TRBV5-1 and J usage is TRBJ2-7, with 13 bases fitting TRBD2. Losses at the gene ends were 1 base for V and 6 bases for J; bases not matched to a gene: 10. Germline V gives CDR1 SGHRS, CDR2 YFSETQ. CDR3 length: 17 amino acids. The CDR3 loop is CASSLTSGGAVIGEQYF. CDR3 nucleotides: TGCGCCAGCAGCTTGACTAGCGGGGGGGCAGTTATTGGCGAGCAGTACTTC.

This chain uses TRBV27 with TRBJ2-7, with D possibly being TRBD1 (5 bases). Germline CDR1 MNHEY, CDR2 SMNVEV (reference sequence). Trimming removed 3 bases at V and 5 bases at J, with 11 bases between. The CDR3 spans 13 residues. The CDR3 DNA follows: TGTGCCAGCAGTTTCAGGGTACCGGACGAGCAGTACTTC. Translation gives CASSFRVPDEQYF.

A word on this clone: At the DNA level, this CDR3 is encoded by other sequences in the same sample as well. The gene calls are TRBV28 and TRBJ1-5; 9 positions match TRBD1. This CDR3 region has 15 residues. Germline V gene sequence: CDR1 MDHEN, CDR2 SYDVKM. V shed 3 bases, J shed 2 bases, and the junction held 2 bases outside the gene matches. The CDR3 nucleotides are TGTGCCAGCAGTTTCCGACAGGGGGGCAATCAGCCCCAGCATTTT. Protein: CASSFRQGGNQPQHF.

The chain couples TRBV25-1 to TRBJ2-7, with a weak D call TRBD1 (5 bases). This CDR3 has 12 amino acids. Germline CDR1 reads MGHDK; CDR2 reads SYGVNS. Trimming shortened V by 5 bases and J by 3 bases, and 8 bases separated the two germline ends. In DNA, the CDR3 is TGTGCCAGCAGTCAGGGATACTACGAGCAGTACTTC. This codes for CASSQGYYEQYF.

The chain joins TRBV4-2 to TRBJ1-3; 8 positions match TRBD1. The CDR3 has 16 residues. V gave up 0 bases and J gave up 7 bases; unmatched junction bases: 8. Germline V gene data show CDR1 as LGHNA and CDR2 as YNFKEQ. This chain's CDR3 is CASSQDRATGGNTIYF. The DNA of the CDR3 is TGTGCCAGCAGCCAAGATAGGGCTACAGGGGGGAACACCATATATTTT.

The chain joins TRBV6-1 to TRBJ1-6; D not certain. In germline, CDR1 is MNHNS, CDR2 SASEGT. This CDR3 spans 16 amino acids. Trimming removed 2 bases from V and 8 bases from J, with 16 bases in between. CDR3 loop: CASSEYRPDGDSPLHF. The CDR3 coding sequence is TGTGCCAGCAGTGAATACCGGCCAGATGGAGATTCACCCCTCCACTTT.

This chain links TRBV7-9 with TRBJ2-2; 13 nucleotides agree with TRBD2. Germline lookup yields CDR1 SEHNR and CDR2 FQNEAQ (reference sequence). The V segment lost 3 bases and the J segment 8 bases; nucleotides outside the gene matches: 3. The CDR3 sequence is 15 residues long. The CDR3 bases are TGTGCCAGCAGCTTGGGACTAGCGGGGAGAGGGGAGCTGTTTTTT. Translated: CASSLGLAGRGELFF.

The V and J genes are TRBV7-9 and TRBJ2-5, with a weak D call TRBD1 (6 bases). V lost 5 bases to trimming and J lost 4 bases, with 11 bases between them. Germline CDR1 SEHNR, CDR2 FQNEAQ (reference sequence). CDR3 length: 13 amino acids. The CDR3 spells CASSVQGLETQYF. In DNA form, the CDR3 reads TGTGCCAGCAGCGTACAGGGTTTAGAGACCCAGTACTTC.

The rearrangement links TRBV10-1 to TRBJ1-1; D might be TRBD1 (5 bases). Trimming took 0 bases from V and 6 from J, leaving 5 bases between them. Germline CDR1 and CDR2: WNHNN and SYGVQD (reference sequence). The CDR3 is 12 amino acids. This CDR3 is CASSESRAEAFF. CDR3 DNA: TGCGCCAGCAGTGAGTCCAGGGCTGAAGCTTTCTTT.

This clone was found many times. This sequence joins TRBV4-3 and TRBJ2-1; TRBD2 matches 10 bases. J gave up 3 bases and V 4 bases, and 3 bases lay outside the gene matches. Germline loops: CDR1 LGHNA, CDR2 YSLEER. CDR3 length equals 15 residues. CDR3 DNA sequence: TGCGCCAGCAGCCCCGGACTAGCGGACTACAATGAGCAGTTCTTC. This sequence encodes CASSPGLADYNEQFF.

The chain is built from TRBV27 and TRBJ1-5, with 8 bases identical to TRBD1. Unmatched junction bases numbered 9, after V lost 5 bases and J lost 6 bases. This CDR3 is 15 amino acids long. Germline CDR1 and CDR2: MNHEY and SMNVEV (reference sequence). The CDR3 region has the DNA TGTGCCAGCAGTCTTACAGGGGGGAAGGGTCAGCCCCAGCATTTT. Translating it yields CASSLTGGKGQPQHF.

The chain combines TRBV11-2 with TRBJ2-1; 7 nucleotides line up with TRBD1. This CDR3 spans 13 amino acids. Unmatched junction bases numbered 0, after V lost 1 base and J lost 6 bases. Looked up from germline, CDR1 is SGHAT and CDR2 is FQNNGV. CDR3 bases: TGTGCCAGCAGCTTAGCAGGGGGCAATGAGCAGTTCTTC. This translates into CASSLAGGNEQFF. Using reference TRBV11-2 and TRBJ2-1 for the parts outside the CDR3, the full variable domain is EAGVAQSPRYKIIEKRQSVAFWCNPISGHATLYWYQQILGQGPKLLIQFQNNGVVDDSQLPKDRFSAERLKGVDSTLKIQPAKLEDSAVYLCASSLAGGNEQFFGPGTRLTVL.

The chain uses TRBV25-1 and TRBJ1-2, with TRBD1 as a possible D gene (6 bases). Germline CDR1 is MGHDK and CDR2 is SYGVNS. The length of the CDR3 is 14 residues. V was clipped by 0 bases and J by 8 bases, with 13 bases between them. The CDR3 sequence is CASSEYGGAQGYTF. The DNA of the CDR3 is TGTGCCAGCAGTGAATATGGGGGGGCGCAAGGCTACACCTTC.

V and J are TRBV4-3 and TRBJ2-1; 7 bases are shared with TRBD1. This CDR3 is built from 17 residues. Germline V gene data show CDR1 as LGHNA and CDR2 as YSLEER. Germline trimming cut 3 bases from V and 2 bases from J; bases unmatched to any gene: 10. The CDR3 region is CASSHPLQGTPYNEQFF. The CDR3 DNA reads TGCGCCAGCAGCCACCCCCTACAGGGGACCCCCTACAATGAGCAGTTCTTC.

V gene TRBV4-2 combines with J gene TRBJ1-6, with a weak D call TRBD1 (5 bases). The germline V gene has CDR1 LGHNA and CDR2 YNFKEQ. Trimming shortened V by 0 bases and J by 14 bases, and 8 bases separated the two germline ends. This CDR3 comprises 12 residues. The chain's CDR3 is CASSQEGGTLHF. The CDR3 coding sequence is TGTGCCAGCAGCCAAGAGGGGGGGACCCTCCACTTT.

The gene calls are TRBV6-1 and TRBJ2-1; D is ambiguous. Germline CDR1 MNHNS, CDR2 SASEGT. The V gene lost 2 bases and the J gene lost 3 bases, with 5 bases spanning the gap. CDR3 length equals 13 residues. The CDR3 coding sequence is TGTGCCAGCAGTGAAACAATCTACAATGAGCAGTTCTTC. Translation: CASSETIYNEQFF.

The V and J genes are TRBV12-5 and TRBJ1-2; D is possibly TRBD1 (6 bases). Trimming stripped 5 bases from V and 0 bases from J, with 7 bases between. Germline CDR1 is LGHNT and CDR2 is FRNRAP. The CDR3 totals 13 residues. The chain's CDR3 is CASGEGANYGYTF. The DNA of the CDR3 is TGTGCTAGTGGTGAGGGGGCTAACTATGGCTACACCTTC.

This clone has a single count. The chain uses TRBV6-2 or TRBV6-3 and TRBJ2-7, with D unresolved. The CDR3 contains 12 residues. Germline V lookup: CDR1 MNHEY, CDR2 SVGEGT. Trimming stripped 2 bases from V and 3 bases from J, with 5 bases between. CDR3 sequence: CASSYNYYEQYF. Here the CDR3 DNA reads TGTGCCAGCAGTTACAACTACTACGAGCAGTACTTC.

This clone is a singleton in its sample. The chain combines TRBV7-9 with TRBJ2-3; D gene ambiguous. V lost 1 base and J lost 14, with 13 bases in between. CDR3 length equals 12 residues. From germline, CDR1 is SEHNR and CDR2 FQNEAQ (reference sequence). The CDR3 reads CASSLDPPLLYF. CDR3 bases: TGTGCCAGCAGCTTAGACCCCCCGTTACTGTATTTT.

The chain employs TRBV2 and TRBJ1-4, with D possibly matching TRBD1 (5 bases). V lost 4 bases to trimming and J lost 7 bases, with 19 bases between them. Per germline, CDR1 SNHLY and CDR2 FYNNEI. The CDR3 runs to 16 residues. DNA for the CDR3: TGTGCCAGCAGTGGACCTATCCAGGGAGGGAGTGAAAAACTGTTTTTT. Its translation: CASSGPIQGGSEKLFF.

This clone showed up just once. The CDR3 DNA follows: TGTGCCAGCAGCTTAGGAGGAGACGAAACTGAAGCTTTCTTT. Translating it yields CASSLGGDETEAFF. The chain employs TRBV7-6 and TRBJ1-1; no clear D. Per the germline V gene, CDR1 is SGHVS and CDR2 is FNYEAQ. The CDR3 sequence is 14 residues long. V lost 1 base and J lost 5, with 11 bases in between.

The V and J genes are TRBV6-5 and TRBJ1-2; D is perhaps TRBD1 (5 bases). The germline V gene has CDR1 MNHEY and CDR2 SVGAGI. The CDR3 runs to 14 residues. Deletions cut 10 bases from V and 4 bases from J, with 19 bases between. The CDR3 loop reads CATISVDSRYGYTF. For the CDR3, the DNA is TGTGCCACTATTTCCGTAGACAGCCGCTATGGCTACACCTTC.

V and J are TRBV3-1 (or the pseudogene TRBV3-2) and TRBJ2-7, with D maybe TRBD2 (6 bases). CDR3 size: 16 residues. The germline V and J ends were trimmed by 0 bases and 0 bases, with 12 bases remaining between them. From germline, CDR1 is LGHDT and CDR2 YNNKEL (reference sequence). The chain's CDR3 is CASSQDGPTSSYEQYF. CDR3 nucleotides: TGTGCCAGCAGCCAAGATGGGCCGACTAGCTCCTACGAGCAGTACTTC.

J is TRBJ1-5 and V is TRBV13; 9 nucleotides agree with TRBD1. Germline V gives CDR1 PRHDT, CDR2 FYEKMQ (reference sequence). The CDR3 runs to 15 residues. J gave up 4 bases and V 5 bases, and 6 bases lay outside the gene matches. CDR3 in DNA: TGTGCCAGCAGCCGAGGGACAGGGTCTAATCAGCCCCAGCATTTT. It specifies CASSRGTGSNQPQHF.

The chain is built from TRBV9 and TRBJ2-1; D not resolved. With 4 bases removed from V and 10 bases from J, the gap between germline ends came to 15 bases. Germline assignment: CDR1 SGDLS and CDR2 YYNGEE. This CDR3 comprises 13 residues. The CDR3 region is CASSPDSTGEQFF. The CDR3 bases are TGTGCCAGCAGCCCAGACTCGACCGGCGAGCAGTTCTTC.

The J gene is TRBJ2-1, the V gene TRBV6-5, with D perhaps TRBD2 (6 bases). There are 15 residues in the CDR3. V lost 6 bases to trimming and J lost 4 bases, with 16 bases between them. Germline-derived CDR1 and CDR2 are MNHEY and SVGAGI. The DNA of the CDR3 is TGTGCCAGCAGGGTGGGGCGGGGAAAGTACAATGAGCAGTTCTTC. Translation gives CASRVGRGKYNEQFF.

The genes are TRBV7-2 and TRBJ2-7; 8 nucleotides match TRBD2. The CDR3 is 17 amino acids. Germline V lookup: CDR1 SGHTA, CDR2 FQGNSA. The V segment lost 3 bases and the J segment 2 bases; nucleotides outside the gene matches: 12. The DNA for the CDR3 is TGTGCCAGCAGCTTTGGACCCAGCGGGAGTTCCCCCTACGAGCAGTACTTC. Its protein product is CASSFGPSGSSPYEQYF.

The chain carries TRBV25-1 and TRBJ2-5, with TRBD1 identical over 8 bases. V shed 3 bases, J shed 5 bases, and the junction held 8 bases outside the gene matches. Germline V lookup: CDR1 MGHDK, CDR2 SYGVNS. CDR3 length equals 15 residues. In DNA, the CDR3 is TGTGCCAGCAGTGATGGTGACAGGGGATCGGAGACCCAGTACTTC. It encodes CASSDGDRGSETQYF.

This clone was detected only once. CDR3 sequence: CASSEFGRGGNTIYF. CDR3 DNA sequence: TGTGCCAGCAGTGAATTTGGCAGGGGTGGAAACACCATATATTTT. This sequence joins TRBV6-1 and TRBJ1-3, with D maybe TRBD1 (6 bases). CDR3 length: 15 amino acids. The V gene's germline CDR1 is MNHNS and CDR2 SASEGT. V lost 2 bases and J lost 3, with 11 bases in between.

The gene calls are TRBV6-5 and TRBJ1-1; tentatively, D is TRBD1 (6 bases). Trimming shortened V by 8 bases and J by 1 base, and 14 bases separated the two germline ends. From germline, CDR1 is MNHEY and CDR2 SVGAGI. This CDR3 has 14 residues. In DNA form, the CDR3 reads TGTGCCAGCGCACAGGGAGCGGCGAACACTGAAGCTTTCTTT. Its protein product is CASAQGAANTEAFF.